This T cell receptor (beta chain) comes out of a study of a mutant IDH1 vaccine in newly diagnosed glioma. About the study: Treated patients were approximately 62% male, roughly 40% female, mean age 40.4 years. It was radiotherapy, temozolomide, or both that patients received previously, with most receiving both.

This clone appeared once. Its cognate antigen is unknown. Profiling relied on immunoSEQ multiplex PCR, and the TCRdb table lists in-frame clones only, not all of them. Of approximately 80,000 clones in the sample, around 90% were seen once. The CDR3 covers 15 residues. Germline V gives CDR1 SGHTA, CDR2 FQGTGA. Between the trimmed V and J ends, which lost 1 base and 0 bases, there was a span of 7 bases. Time point: week 5, during vaccination. Vaccine doses each comprised 300 ug of mutant IDH1 20-mer peptide, with topical imiquimod. There were new WHO grade 3 or 4 astrocytomas in the donors, and these were IDH1-mutant and ATRX-lost.

The rearrangement joins TRBV7-3 to TRBJ2-1, with D unresolved. The specimen comprised PBMCs, sampled from a glioma patient whose treatment included an IDH1 peptide vaccine. This TCR came from a woman aged 50 to 60 with glioma. As DNA, the CDR3 is TGTGCCAGCAGCTTAAGCCTAGGCTCCTACAATGAGCAGTTCTTC. Translation: CASSLSLGSYNEQFF.